The 32 T cell receptor beta chains reported below all come from one sample, sequenced in a study of blood T cell repertoires in COVID-19. Profiling relied on immunoSEQ multiplex PCR, and the TCRdb table lists in-frame clones only, not all of them. The sample has about 220,000 clones, roughly 80% seen once. Sequenced: peripheral blood. The receptor source for this set is a woman in her thirties who had recovered from COVID-19.

The chain carries TRBV30 and TRBJ1-1; no reliable D call. Germline CDR1 is GTSNPN and CDR2 is SVGIG (reference sequence). The CDR3 loop spans 11 amino acids. Trimming pared 8 bases from V and 9 bases from J, leaving 16 bases between. For the CDR3, the DNA is TGTGCCCTGCAACCCGGGGTTAAAGCTTTCTTT. Translating gives CALQPGVKAFF.

The V gene is TRBV28, the J gene TRBJ2-2, with 11 bases that match TRBD1. The CDR3 spans 18 residues. CDR1 is MDHEN, CDR2 SYDVKM, per germline. J was trimmed by 4 bases and V by 5 bases; bases with no gene match: 12. In DNA, the CDR3 is TGTGCCAGCAGTCCCCCAGGGCCCGGGACAGGGGGCACCGGGGAGCTGTTTTTT. It translates to CASSPPGPGTGGTGELFF. The full variable domain, in which reference TRBV28 and TRBJ2-2 provide the parts outside the CDR3, is DVKVTQSSRYLVKRTGEKVFLECVQDMDHENMFWYRQDPGLGLRLIYFSYDVKMKEKGDIPEGYSVSREKKERFSLILESASTNQTSMYLCASSPPGPGTGGTGELFFGEGSRLTVL.

This clone was seen a few times. This specimen includes other DNA sequences encoding the same CDR3. This CDR3 reads CASEDSVAKNIQYF. As DNA, the CDR3 is TGTGCCTCCGAGGACAGTGTAGCCAAAAACATTCAGTACTTC. V gene TRBV30 combines with J gene TRBJ2-4, with a possible D match to TRBD1 (6 bases). The CDR3 totals 14 residues. Germline V gene data show CDR1 as GTSNPN and CDR2 as SVGIG (reference sequence). V was trimmed by 7 bases and J by 0 bases, leaving 13 bases between them.

This chain links TRBV25-1 with TRBJ2-7; the D gene is possibly TRBD1 (6 bases). This CDR3 contains 15 residues. Trimming cost V 1 base and J 5 bases, with 15 bases left between them. Germline values: CDR1 MGHDK, CDR2 SYGVNS. The CDR3 protein is CASSEWGHSFHEQYF. DNA of the CDR3: TGTGCCAGCAGTGAATGGGGGCATTCTTTCCACGAGCAGTACTTC.

V and J are TRBV5-1 and TRBJ2-1; D is uncertain. Trimming took 2 bases from V and 8 from J, leaving 8 bases between them. The CDR3 loop spans 12 amino acids. The germline V gene encodes CDR1 SGHRS and CDR2 YFSETQ. The CDR3 DNA sequence: TGCGCCAGCAGCTTTACAGCATATGAGCAGTTCTTC. This sequence encodes CASSFTAYEQFF.

This chain uses TRBV7-2 with TRBJ2-1, with 11 bases matching TRBD2. With 9 bases clipped from V and 2 bases from J, the junction kept 6 bases outside the gene matches. Germline CDR1 SGHTA, CDR2 FQGNSA. The CDR3 sequence is 15 residues long. Here the CDR3 reads CASRTSGYPYNEQFF. The DNA of the CDR3 is TGTGCCAGTCGGACTAGCGGGTATCCCTACAATGAGCAGTTCTTC.

V and J are TRBV10-3 and TRBJ2-2; 11 bases match TRBD2. The CDR3 runs 16 residues. Germline V gives CDR1 ENHRY, CDR2 SYGVKD. J was trimmed by 3 bases and V by 3 bases; bases with no gene match: 3. The CDR3 here is CAISDGLAGDTGELFF. CDR3 DNA sequence: TGTGCCATCAGTGATGGACTAGCGGGCGACACCGGGGAGCTGTTTTTT.

The rearrangement joins TRBV2 to TRBJ2-2; 11 nucleotides align to TRBD2. Unmatched junction bases numbered 6, after V lost 3 bases and J lost 6 bases. The CDR3 totals 16 residues. CDR1 SNHLY and CDR2 FYNNEI come from the germline V gene. CDR3 in amino acids: CASSEGLAGGAGELFF. CDR3 nucleotide sequence: TGTGCCAGCAGTGAGGGCCTAGCGGGAGGTGCCGGGGAGCTGTTTTTT.

The J gene is TRBJ2-7, the V gene TRBV7-3; a possible D gene is TRBD2 (5 bases). Germline CDR1 reads SGHTA; CDR2 reads FQGTGA. The CDR3 sequence is 13 residues long. Between the trimmed V and J ends, which lost 5 bases and 3 bases, there was a span of 11 bases. The CDR3 DNA follows: TGTGCCAGCAGCCCCGCCGAGGGCTACGAGCAGTACTTC. It yields the protein CASSPAEGYEQYF. Looking up the rest from reference TRBV7-3 and TRBJ2-7 gives the full variable domain: GAGVSQTPSNKVTEKGKYVELRCDPISGHTALYWYRQSLGQGPEFLIYFQGTGAADDSGLPNDRFFAVRPEGSVSTLKIQRTERGDSAVYLCASSPAEGYEQYFGPGTRLTVT.

This rearrangement joins TRBV7-8 to TRBJ2-3; 7 bases are shared with TRBD1. Germline-derived CDR1 and CDR2 are SGHVS and FQNEAQ. V lost 3 bases to trimming and J lost 0 bases; unmatched junction nucleotides: 9. The CDR3 has 17 amino acids. CDR3 sequence: CASSFTTGTDSTDTQYF. The CDR3 nucleotides are TGTGCCAGCAGCTTCACGACCGGGACAGATAGCACAGATACGCAGTATTTT.

V and J are TRBV6-4 and TRBJ2-3, with 7 bases aligning to TRBD2. Germline V gene lookup returns CDR1 MRHNA and CDR2 SNTAGT. J was trimmed by 0 bases and V by 4 bases; bases with no gene match: 7. The CDR3 is 16 amino acids. This CDR3 reads CASSARSSGSTDTQYF. Here the CDR3 DNA reads TGTGCCAGCAGTGCCCGTTCTAGCGGAAGCACAGATACGCAGTATTTT.

This chain connects TRBV27 to TRBJ1-1; a possible D gene is TRBD1 (6 bases). Germline V gives CDR1 MNHEY, CDR2 SMNVEV (reference sequence). Trimming cost V 8 bases and J 4 bases, with 17 bases left between them. This CDR3 is built from 14 residues. The DNA for the CDR3 is TGTGCCAGCTCCCGGAGGGGGGGGACCACTGAAGCTTTCTTT. Amino acids: CASSRRGGTTEAFF.

J is TRBJ1-3 and V is TRBV6-5; 7 bases are shared with TRBD1. The V and J ends lost 7 bases and 2 bases, in that order; junction bases with no gene match: 5. Germline V gene data show CDR1 as MNHEY and CDR2 as SVGAGI. This CDR3 has 14 amino acids. The CDR3 DNA follows: TGTGCCAGCAAGGGGGCCAACGCTGGAAACACCATATATTTT. Protein: CASKGANAGNTIYF.

V is TRBV9 and J is TRBJ1-2; TRBD1 matches at 7 bases. CDR1 is SGDLS and CDR2 is YYNGEE in the germline V gene. The length of the CDR3 is 13 residues. Losses at the gene ends were 4 bases for V and 8 bases for J; bases not matched to a gene: 8. DNA for the CDR3: TGTGCCAGCAGCCCCTCAACAGGGGTCGGCTACACCTTC. Its protein is CASSPSTGVGYTF. Full variable domain (missing parts from reference TRBV9 and TRBJ1-2): DSGVTQTPKHLITATGQRVTLRCSPRSGDLSVYWYQQSLDQGLQFLIQYYNGEERAKGNILERFSAQQFPDLHSELNLSSLELGDSALYFCASSPSTGVGYTFGSGTRLTVV.

The J gene is TRBJ2-7, the V gene TRBV7-9, with 9 bases aligning to TRBD2. CDR3 size: 14 residues. J was trimmed by 12 bases and V by 1 base; bases with no gene match: 10. Germline loops: CDR1 SEHNR, CDR2 FQNEAQ (reference sequence). The CDR3 reads CASSLGGDSGSAYF. In nucleotides, the CDR3 is TGTGCCAGCAGCTTAGGAGGGGATAGCGGGAGTGCGTACTTC.

This clone came up once. V gene TRBV24-1 combines with J gene TRBJ2-1; the match to TRBD2 covers 13 bases. This CDR3 is built from 18 residues. Looked up from germline, CDR1 is KGHDR and CDR2 is SFDVKD. The V gene end was trimmed by 2 bases and the J gene end by 5 bases; junction bases not matched to a gene: 8. CDR3 DNA sequence: TGTGCCACCAGTGATTCTGCCGCGGGACTAGCGGGGAACAATGAGCAGTTCTTC. Translation: CATSDSAAGLAGNNEQFF.

V usage is TRBV5-1 and J usage is TRBJ2-3; 14 nucleotides agree with TRBD2. Unmatched junction bases numbered 11, after V lost 2 bases and J lost 3 bases. The CDR3 loop spans 19 amino acids. The germline CDR1 and CDR2 sequences are SGHRS and YFSETQ. This CDR3 is CASSFKAGTSGSVTDTQYF. In nucleotides, the CDR3 is TGCGCCAGCAGCTTTAAGGCTGGGACTAGCGGGAGTGTAACAGATACGCAGTATTTT.

The rearrangement links TRBV10-3 to TRBJ2-5; a weak D match, TRBD1 (6 bases). The V end was cut by 6 bases, the J end by 5 bases, with 13 bases between. Germline V gene lookup returns CDR1 ENHRY and CDR2 SYGVKD. The CDR3 is 13 residues long. The CDR3 sequence is CAIRTGSEETQYF. CDR3 DNA sequence: TGTGCCATCAGAACAGGGTCAGAGGAGACCCAGTACTTC.

The chain couples TRBV6-5 to TRBJ2-7; tentative D call: TRBD1 (5 bases). CDR1 MNHEY and CDR2 SVGAGI come from the germline V gene. Trimming stripped 2 bases from V and 0 bases from J, with 14 bases between. CDR3 length equals 16 residues. The CDR3 loop reads CASSYTYSRASYEQYF. The CDR3 DNA reads as TGTGCCAGCAGTTACACTTATTCCAGGGCCTCCTACGAGCAGTACTTC.

V is TRBV6-5 and J is TRBJ2-3; 10 bases fit TRBD2. The CDR3 has 15 residues. Germline CDR1 MNHEY, CDR2 SVGAGI. With 4 bases clipped from V and 5 bases from J, the junction kept 6 bases outside the gene matches. The CDR3 DNA is TGTGCCAGCAGTTTCCTAGCGGGAGAAATAGATACGCAGTATTTT. The encoded protein is CASSFLAGEIDTQYF.

This sequence joins TRBV6-5 and TRBJ1-1, with unresolved D. Germline loops: CDR1 MNHEY, CDR2 SVGAGI. Trimming left V 5 bases short and J 2 bases short, with 15 bases between. CDR3 size: 15 residues. CDR3 amino acids: CASSTPLEGNTEAFF. CDR3 sequence (DNA): TGTGCCAGCAGTACCCCCCTCGAGGGAAACACTGAAGCTTTCTTT.

The gene calls are TRBV6-6 and TRBJ1-6; D not certain. The CDR3 loop spans 15 amino acids. V was clipped by 5 bases and J by 6 bases, with 14 bases between them. Germline CDR1 and CDR2: MNHNY and SVGAGI (reference sequence). The CDR3 region has the DNA TGTGCCAGCAGTGTATTGAGACAAGTTAATTCACCCCTCCACTTT. It codes for CASSVLRQVNSPLHF.

V usage is TRBV6-8 and J usage is TRBJ2-1; TRBD2 matches 11 bases. This CDR3 is 16 amino acids long. With 2 bases clipped from V and 6 bases from J, the junction kept 6 bases outside the gene matches. Germline-derived CDR1 and CDR2 are MNHGY and SAAAGT. CDR3 nucleotides: TGTGCCAGCAGTTACGTTCCTAGCGGGAGGTCCAATGAGCAGTTCTTC. Amino acids: CASSYVPSGRSNEQFF.

The rearrangement joins TRBV10-1 to TRBJ1-1; 8 bases match TRBD1. Germline V gives CDR1 WNHNN, CDR2 SYGVQD (reference sequence). The CDR3 spans 13 residues. V shed 5 bases and J 1 base; nucleotides not matched to a gene: 0. Here the CDR3 reads CASSTGGNTEAFF. CDR3 in DNA: TGCGCCAGCAGTACAGGGGGGAACACTGAAGCTTTCTTT.

The J gene is TRBJ2-5, the V gene TRBV5-1; 9 nucleotides match TRBD2. Trimming removed 4 bases from V and 1 base from J; junction bases left unmatched: 5. This CDR3 region has 15 residues. Germline loops: CDR1 SGHRS, CDR2 YFSETQ. DNA for the CDR3: TGCGCCAGCAGCACCTTAGCGGGAGTCCAAGAGACCCAGTACTTC. As protein: CASSTLAGVQETQYF.

CDR3 region: CASSGQNQPQHF. As DNA, the CDR3 is TGTGCCAGCAGTGGGCAGAATCAGCCCCAGCATTTT. The V and J genes are TRBV6-6 and TRBJ1-5; D unclear. Trimming removed 5 bases at V and 4 bases at J, with 6 bases between. The CDR3 consists of 12 residues. Germline CDR1 is MNHNY and CDR2 is SVGAGI (reference sequence).

V and J are TRBV5-6 and TRBJ2-6, with D maybe TRBD2 (6 bases). Germline V gene data show CDR1 as SGHDT and CDR2 as YYEEEE. V lost 2 bases, J lost 2 bases, and 14 bases lay in between. This CDR3 comprises 17 residues. This chain's CDR3 is CASSLSGSPPGANVLTF. CDR3 coding DNA: TGTGCCAGCAGCTTAAGCGGGTCCCCCCCTGGGGCCAACGTCCTGACTTTC. The full variable domain, completed using reference TRBV5-6 and TRBJ2-6, is DAGVTQSPTHLIKTRGQQVTLRCSPKSGHDTVSWYQQALGQGPQFIFQYYEEEERQRGNFPDRFSGHQFPNYSSELNVNALLLGDSALYLCASSLSGSPPGANVLTFGAGSRLTVL.

The chain recombines TRBV21-1 with TRBJ1-2; the table's D gene call, TRBD1, was not cross checked with the DNA. TRBV21-1 is a pseudogene locus. This CDR3 has 19 amino acids. This chain's CDR3 is CASSKDYGTGTDPHYGYTF. CDR3 coding DNA: TGTGCCAGCAGCAAAGATTACGGGACAGGGACCGATCCCCACTATGGCTACACCTTC.

The CDR3 spells CASPGLAGATDTQYF. In nucleotides, the CDR3 is TGTGCCAGCCCGGGACTAGCGGGAGCAACAGATACGCAGTATTTT. The gene calls are TRBV6-5 and TRBJ2-3; 14 bases align to TRBD2. From germline, CDR1 is MNHEY and CDR2 SVGAGI. V was pared by 8 bases and J by 3 bases, with 4 bases of the junction left unmatched. CDR3 length equals 15 residues.

V and J are TRBV29-1 and TRBJ2-7; TRBD1 might be the D (5 bases). With 0 bases removed from V and 12 bases from J, the gap between germline ends came to 30 bases. This CDR3 is 17 amino acids long. Germline V gene data show CDR1 as SQVTM and CDR2 as ANQGSEA. The CDR3 nucleotides read TGCAGCGTTGAAGATCGAGATTTCCAGGGCTTTCCGCGCCGGCTGTACTTC. It yields the protein CSVEDRDFQGFPRRLYF.

This clone was picked up one time. The chain has TRBV28 and TRBJ1-2, with D perhaps matching TRBD1 (6 bases). The ends were cut back, 7 bases at V and 1 base at J, with 16 bases in the middle. CDR1 MDHEN and CDR2 SYDVKM come from the germline V gene. The CDR3 has 15 residues. CDR3 coding DNA: TGTGCCAGCACCCCAGGGGACCTTTATAACTATGGCTACACCTTC. Translated, it gives CASTPGDLYNYGYTF.

This clone was seen at least ten times. The rearrangement links TRBV6-6 to TRBJ1-6; D is undetermined. The V gene lost 7 bases and the J gene lost 6 bases, with 13 bases spanning the gap. This CDR3 is 14 amino acids long. Germline CDR1 MNHNY, CDR2 SVGAGI (reference sequence). The CDR3 sequence: CASTPTEINSPLHF. For the CDR3, the DNA is TGTGCCAGCACCCCTACAGAGATTAATTCACCCCTCCACTTT.